The next 7 T cell receptor beta chains were all read from a single sample in a study of blood T cells in healthy people across ages. A J-beta primer mix and a sample-barcoded 5' primer were used in a second PCR of about 7 to 11 cycles. Each CDR3 protein gets one entry after TCRdb re-called the 5' RACE reads with MiXCR. The sample includes about 970,000 distinct CDR3 sequences, roughly half of them seen just once. The sequencing input was blood. The receptors were gathered from a woman aged 55-69 years in good health.

CDR3 DNA sequence: TGCAGCGTTGTATTGCGGGGGAGCTCCTACAATGAGCAGTTCTTC. It yields the protein CSVVLRGSSYNEQFF. The J gene is TRBJ2-1, the V gene TRBV29-1; 7 nucleotides line up with TRBD2. Looked up from germline, CDR1 is SQVTM and CDR2 is ANQGSEA. The CDR3 contains 15 residues. The trim removed 4 bases at V and 0 bases at J, leaving 6 bases unmatched.

The chain links TRBV6-6 to TRBJ2-1; 11 bases map to TRBD2. This CDR3 has 15 residues. J lost 9 bases, V lost 6 bases, and 10 bases had no gene match. Germline CDR1 and CDR2: MNHNY and SVGAGI (reference sequence). Here the CDR3 DNA reads TGTGCCAGCAGCACTAGCGGGAGCATCTCCAGTGAGCAGTTCTTC. This sequence encodes CASSTSGSISSEQFF.

Notes on this clonotype: The junction does not match germline at one end; this may be a read error. The CDR3 DNA is TGTGCCAGCAGCCTAGCAAGGCACACAGATACGCAGTATTTT. It is translated as CASSLARHTDTQYF. The chain couples TRBV7-2 to TRBJ2-3, with D possibly TRBD2 on 5 matching bases. CDR3 length equals 14 residues. The V gene's germline CDR1 is SGHTA and CDR2 FQGNSA.

A word on this clonotype: One end of the junction fails to match germline, which may point to a read error. In DNA form, the CDR3 reads TGCGCCAACAGCCCGGGTGGGGGCGGATTAGCTGAAGCTTTCTTT. It encodes CANSPGGGGLAEAFF. The V gene is TRBV4-1, the J gene TRBJ1-1, with D possibly being TRBD1 (6 bases). The CDR3 contains 15 residues. CDR1 MGHRA and CDR2 YSYEKL come from the germline V gene.

This clonotype was seen more than once but under ten times. This chain connects TRBV12-3 or TRBV12-4 to TRBJ1-1; TRBD1 aligns across 7 bases. V dropped 6 bases and J dropped 7; count of bases not matched to a gene: 2. The CDR3 loop spans 11 amino acids. CDR3 nucleotide sequence: TGTGCCAGCAGACAGGGGTTTGAAGCTTTCTTT. Protein sequence: CASRQGFEAFF.

Only one count was recorded for this clonotype. The chain employs TRBV30 and TRBJ2-4, with TRBD2 matching over 8 bases. In germline, CDR1 is GTSNPN, CDR2 SVGIG (reference sequence). With 2 bases clipped from V and 7 bases from J, the junction kept 4 bases outside the gene matches. The length of the CDR3 is 13 residues. CDR3 nucleotides: TGTGCCTGGAGTATATCGGGGGGGAACATTCAGTACTTC. It codes for CAWSISGGNIQYF.

J is TRBJ2-5 and V is TRBV28; TRBD1 matches at 10 bases. Trimming at V came to 7 bases and at J to 1 base, leaving 3 bases not matched to a gene. This CDR3 is 14 amino acids long. Per germline, CDR1 MDHEN and CDR2 SYDVKM. DNA of the CDR3: TGTGCCAGCAAGGGGGACAGGGGCCAAGAGACCCAGTACTTC. It codes for CASKGDRGQETQYF.